The 30 T cell receptor beta chains in this list originate from one sample, sequenced in a study of cytomegalovirus exposure and HLA in healthy donors. Sequencing used immunoSEQ multiplex PCR; TCRdb keeps in-frame clones, though not all of them. Among 40,000 to 55,000 clones, approximately 85% were seen once, and the ten largest hold approximately 6.7%. Sequencing was carried out using PBMCs. The receptor set was obtained from a woman aged 25 to 39 in good health and CMV-seronegative.

The genes are TRBV10-3 and TRBJ2-4; D is perhaps TRBD2 (5 bases). The CDR3 totals 14 residues. The V and J ends lost 6 bases and 6 bases respectively, with 15 bases between them. Germline V lookup: CDR1 ENHRY, CDR2 SYGVKD. CDR3 protein: CAISLGLAANIQYF. The DNA of the CDR3 is TGTGCCATCAGCCTTGGACTTGCGGCAAACATTCAGTACTTC.

This clone was found once. CDR3 region: CASSSGTFNEQYF. CDR3 DNA sequence: TGTGCCAGCAGTTCCGGGACATTCAACGAGCAGTACTTC. This chain connects TRBV27 to TRBJ2-7; TRBD1 might be the D (6 bases). The V end was cut by 4 bases, the J end by 5 bases, with 12 bases between. The CDR3 covers 13 residues. The germline V gene has CDR1 MNHEY and CDR2 SMNVEV (reference sequence).

The chain joins TRBV28 to TRBJ2-5; 15 nucleotides match TRBD2. The CDR3 runs 15 residues. Unmatched junction bases numbered 4, after V lost 6 bases and J lost 5 bases. In germline, CDR1 is MDHEN, CDR2 SYDVKM. CDR3 sequence: CASRWTSGRVETQYF. CDR3 DNA sequence: TGTGCCAGCAGATGGACTAGCGGGAGGGTGGAGACCCAGTACTTC.

This clone was recorded once. The chain links TRBV27 to TRBJ2-7; D gene ambiguous. The CDR3 spans 13 residues. Per germline, CDR1 MNHEY and CDR2 SMNVEV (reference sequence). V lost 5 bases and J 2 bases, leaving 10 bases between the germline ends. CDR3 DNA: TGTGCCAGCAGTCCTGTATCTCCCTACGAGCAGTACTTC. Encoded protein: CASSPVSPYEQYF.

The V gene is TRBV29-1, the J gene TRBJ2-7; D is possibly TRBD2 (7 bases). CDR3 size: 13 residues. CDR1 is SQVTM and CDR2 is ANQGSEA in the germline V gene. Trimming shortened V by 6 bases and J by 3 bases, and 15 bases separated the two germline ends. CDR3 protein: CSVVGGADYEQYF. The CDR3 nucleotides are TGCAGCGTGGTTGGGGGGGCGGACTACGAGCAGTACTTC.

The chain uses TRBV28 and TRBJ1-5; possible D gene TRBD1, 5 bases. The CDR3 runs to 13 residues. Trimming shortened V by 2 bases and J by 11 bases, and 13 bases separated the two germline ends. The germline CDR1 and CDR2 sequences are MDHEN and SYDVKM. Written as DNA, the CDR3 is TGTGCCAGCAGTTTAGGGTCGGGGGTATCCCAGCATTTT. As protein: CASSLGSGVSQHF.

The chain carries TRBV14 and TRBJ2-3; D is possibly TRBD1 (5 bases). The CDR3 contains 15 residues. Germline V gives CDR1 SGHDN, CDR2 FVKESK. The V end was cut by 4 bases, the J end by 0 bases, with 11 bases between. The CDR3: CASSRQFTSTDTQYF. The DNA for the CDR3 is TGTGCCAGCAGCCGACAGTTTACTAGCACAGATACGCAGTATTTT.

The rearrangement uses TRBV4-2 and TRBJ2-7; D is ambiguous. The CDR3 contains 12 residues. Per germline, CDR1 LGHNA and CDR2 YNFKEQ. Trimming removed 1 base at V and 6 bases at J, with 7 bases between. The CDR3 reads CASSQGSVEQYF. The CDR3 DNA reads TGTGCCAGCAGCCAAGGGTCGGTCGAGCAGTACTTC.

The genes are TRBV28 and TRBJ2-2; 9 bases map to TRBD1. The CDR3 is made up of 15 amino acids. With V trimmed by 7 bases and J by 4 bases, 7 bases remained unmatched. Germline V lookup: CDR1 MDHEN, CDR2 SYDVKM. DNA of the CDR3: TGTGCCAGCAACCTACAGGGGGCCGGCACCGGGGAGCTGTTTTTT. Amino acids: CASNLQGAGTGELFF. The whole variable domain, filled in from reference TRBV28 and TRBJ2-2, reads DVKVTQSSRYLVKRTGEKVFLECVQDMDHENMFWYRQDPGLGLRLIYFSYDVKMKEKGDIPEGYSVSREKKERFSLILESASTNQTSMYLCASNLQGAGTGELFFGEGSRLTVL.

The V call is TRBV9, the J call TRBJ2-7, with 7 bases aligning to TRBD2. V was pared by 4 bases and J by 7 bases, with 11 bases of the junction left unmatched. The CDR3 covers 14 residues. The V gene's germline CDR1 is SGDLS and CDR2 YYNGEE. The CDR3 sequence: CASSSSVVGGEQYF. The CDR3 DNA follows: TGTGCCAGCAGCTCCTCCGTGGTGGGGGGGGAGCAGTACTTC. The full variable domain, its missing parts supplied by reference TRBV9 and TRBJ2-7, is DSGVTQTPKHLITATGQRVTLRCSPRSGDLSVYWYQQSLDQGLQFLIQYYNGEERAKGNILERFSAQQFPDLHSELNLSSLELGDSALYFCASSSSVVGGEQYFGPGTRLTVT.

This clone was picked up a small number of times. The J gene is TRBJ1-3, the V gene TRBV6-6; 7 positions match TRBD1. J was trimmed by 0 bases and V by 5 bases; bases with no gene match: 7. CDR1 is MNHNY, CDR2 SVGAGI, per germline (reference sequence). The CDR3 totals 16 residues. This CDR3 reads CASSPTGQVSGNTIYF. The CDR3 DNA reads as TGTGCCAGCAGTCCGACCGGACAGGTCTCTGGAAACACCATATATTTT.

The CDR3 DNA reads as TGTGCCAGCAGCCCCCGCACCGGGACAGCGAGCTCTGGAAACACCATATATTTT. Protein: CASSPRTGTASSGNTIYF. The genes are TRBV14 and TRBJ1-3, with 7 positions matching TRBD1. Germline loops: CDR1 SGHDN, CDR2 FVKESK. The CDR3 contains 18 residues. The V gene end was trimmed by 4 bases and the J gene end by 0 bases; junction bases not matched to a gene: 12.

The gene calls are TRBV5-1 and TRBJ2-7; tentatively, D is TRBD1 (5 bases). V was shortened by 4 bases and J by 5 bases, with 13 bases between the two germline ends. CDR1 and CDR2 (germline): SGHRS, YFSETQ. This CDR3 is built from 13 residues. In DNA form, the CDR3 reads TGCGCCAGCAGCCCTCTCCAGGGAAACGAGCAGTACTTC. Amino acids: CASSPLQGNEQYF. The whole variable domain, filled in from reference TRBV5-1 and TRBJ2-7, reads KAGVTQTPRYLIKTRGQQVTLSCSPISGHRSVSWYQQTPGQGLQFLFEYFSETQRNKGNFPGRFSGRQFSNSRSEMNVSTLELGDSALYLCASSPLQGNEQYFGPGTRLTVT.

The table lists this clone with a count of one. Here the CDR3 reads CASSTGTSGGFDEQYF. In DNA, the CDR3 is TGTGCCAGCAGTACAGGGACTAGCGGGGGGTTCGACGAGCAGTACTTC. This rearrangement joins TRBV28 to TRBJ2-7; 15 positions match TRBD2. The CDR3 sequence is 16 residues long. Germline CDR1 reads MDHEN; CDR2 reads SYDVKM. V dropped 5 bases and J dropped 5; count of bases not matched to a gene: 7.

The CDR3 loop is CATRGQGSTGELFF. In DNA, the CDR3 is TGTGCCACCCGGGGACAGGGGTCCACCGGGGAGCTGTTTTTT. V usage is TRBV6-6 and J usage is TRBJ2-2, with TRBD1 matching 10 bases. In germline, CDR1 is MNHNY, CDR2 SVGAGI (reference sequence). V was pared by 10 bases and J by 4 bases, with 6 bases of the junction left unmatched. The CDR3 sequence is 14 residues long.

V is TRBV7-2 and J is TRBJ2-1; 11 nucleotides agree with TRBD2. V was clipped by 5 bases and J by 10 bases; unmatched bases: 10. This CDR3 region has 15 residues. CDR1 is SGHTA, CDR2 FQGNSA, per germline. The CDR3 here is CASSPPMASGREQFF. CDR3 DNA sequence: TGTGCCAGCAGCCCCCCCATGGCTAGCGGGAGGGAGCAGTTCTTC. Looking up the rest from reference TRBV7-2 and TRBJ2-1 gives the full variable domain: GAGVSQSPSNKVTEKGKDVELRCDPISGHTALYWYRQSLGQGLEFLIYFQGNSAPDKSGLPSDRFSAERTGGSVSTLTIQRTQQEDSAVYLCASSPPMASGREQFFGPGTRLTVL.

The chain uses TRBV14 and TRBJ2-6; no reliable D call. This CDR3 spans 16 amino acids. The germline gives CDR1 SGHDN, CDR2 FVKESK. Trimming took off 5 bases at V and 0 bases at J, with 11 bases between the two ends. The CDR3 sequence is CASSLERISGANVLTF. CDR3 bases: TGTGCCAGCAGCTTGGAGAGGATCTCTGGGGCCAACGTCCTGACTTTC.

Regarding this clone: This CDR3 is also generated by other DNA sequences in the sample. This CDR3 is CASSQDYYNEQFF. The CDR3 DNA follows: TGCGCCAGCAGCCAAGATTATTACAATGAGCAGTTCTTC. The J gene is TRBJ2-1, the V gene TRBV4-1; D remains unclear. The ends were cut back, 0 bases at V and 4 bases at J, with 4 bases in the middle. Germline V CDR1 and CDR2: MGHRA, YSYEKL. The CDR3 totals 13 residues.

The J gene is TRBJ2-3, the V gene TRBV7-3, with 7 bases fitting TRBD2. Germline V lookup: CDR1 SGHTA, CDR2 FQGTGA. The CDR3 has 19 amino acids. With 0 bases clipped from V and 2 bases from J, the junction kept 14 bases outside the gene matches. The CDR3 loop is CASSLTGRASGATTDTQYF. CDR3 in DNA: TGTGCCAGCAGCTTAACCGGAAGAGCGAGCGGGGCAACCACAGATACGCAGTATTTT.

The chain employs TRBV5-1 and TRBJ2-5; D might be TRBD1 (5 bases). The CDR3 runs to 13 residues. The V and J ends lost 4 bases and 5 bases respectively, with 12 bases between them. Looked up from germline, CDR1 is SGHRS and CDR2 is YFSETQ. The CDR3 loop is CASSVGLQETQYF. In DNA, the CDR3 is TGCGCCAGCAGCGTGGGGCTTCAGGAGACCCAGTACTTC.

This clone came up once. The chain employs TRBV5-1 and TRBJ2-3; 8 bases are shared with TRBD2. The ends lost 4 bases at V and 0 bases at J; junction bases unmatched: 4. The CDR3 covers 15 residues. From germline, CDR1 is SGHRS and CDR2 YFSETQ. CDR3 DNA: TGCGCCAGCAGCCAAACTAGCGGAAGCACAGATACGCAGTATTTT. Amino acid sequence: CASSQTSGSTDTQYF.

The genes are TRBV7-8 and TRBJ1-4, with D possibly TRBD1 on 6 matching bases. With 5 bases removed from V and 5 bases from J, the gap between germline ends came to 15 bases. The CDR3 consists of 15 residues. In germline, CDR1 is SGHVS, CDR2 FQNEAQ. The CDR3 coding sequence is TGTGCCAGCAGCGGGGGCTTCGTGGGGAATGAAAAACTGTTTTTT. This codes for CASSGGFVGNEKLFF.

This chain joins TRBV9 and TRBJ1-3; D gene ambiguous. The CDR3 sequence is 16 residues long. The V end lost 1 base, the J end lost 4 bases, and 15 bases lay between the germline ends. In germline, CDR1 is SGDLS, CDR2 YYNGEE. The CDR3 region is CASSVSPVLGGNTIYF. The CDR3 DNA sequence: TGTGCCAGCAGCGTAAGCCCGGTCCTCGGGGGAAACACCATATATTTT.

The chain carries TRBV18 and TRBJ1-1, with 9 bases matching TRBD1. The CDR3 spans 15 residues. The ends lost 4 bases at V and 3 bases at J; junction bases unmatched: 6. Germline-derived CDR1 and CDR2 are KGHSH and LQKENI. This chain's CDR3 is CASSQQGAGYTEAFF. The CDR3 DNA reads as TGTGCCAGCTCACAACAGGGGGCTGGGTACACTGAAGCTTTCTTT.

This chain links TRBV4-1 with TRBJ1-2; TRBD1 agrees at 9 bases. Trimming removed 6 bases from V and 6 bases from J; junction bases left unmatched: 5. This CDR3 has 13 residues. Germline V lookup: CDR1 MGHRA, CDR2 YSYEKL. CDR3 in amino acids: CASRRTGDDGYTF. The CDR3 nucleotides read TGCGCCAGCAGGCGGACAGGGGATGATGGCTACACCTTC.

In its sample, this clone was seen once. This chain uses TRBV28 with TRBJ2-7; D is possibly TRBD2 (6 bases). V lost 5 bases, J lost 0 bases, and 17 bases lay in between. The CDR3 is 16 residues long. CDR1 and CDR2 (germline): MDHEN, SYDVKM. The CDR3 loop is CASSSGGGEGSYEQYF. The CDR3 DNA reads as TGTGCCAGCAGTAGCGGTGGAGGGGAAGGCTCCTACGAGCAGTACTTC.

The rearrangement links TRBV15 to TRBJ2-5; the match to TRBD1 covers 10 bases. In germline, CDR1 is LNHNV, CDR2 YYDKDF (reference sequence). The V gene end was trimmed by 0 bases and the J gene end by 4 bases; junction bases not matched to a gene: 8. This CDR3 spans 17 amino acids. For the CDR3, the DNA is TGTGCCACCAGCAGAGATTTTTCGACAGGGGGCTCAGAGACCCAGTACTTC. Translation gives CATSRDFSTGGSETQYF.

The chain recombines TRBV29-1 with TRBJ2-7; 9 bases map to TRBD1. The germline V gene has CDR1 SQVTM and CDR2 ANQGSEA. The ends lost 8 bases at V and 4 bases at J; junction bases unmatched: 9. This CDR3 is built from 13 residues. This chain's CDR3 is CSIKDRGMYEQYF. The CDR3 DNA reads as TGCAGCATCAAGGACAGGGGAATGTACGAGCAGTACTTC.

The chain couples TRBV28 to TRBJ1-1; D uncertain. This CDR3 is 12 amino acids long. CDR1 is MDHEN, CDR2 SYDVKM, per germline. V lost 5 bases to trimming and J lost 0 bases, with 4 bases between them. CDR3 nucleotides: TGTGCCAGCAGTCCCGTGAACACTGAAGCTTTCTTT. Translating it yields CASSPVNTEAFF.

This clone has a count of ten or more. The gene calls are TRBV5-1 and TRBJ2-1; 13 bases map to TRBD2. Trimming cost V 4 bases and J 9 bases; bases outside gene matches: 7. There are 15 residues in the CDR3. Germline V gene lookup returns CDR1 SGHRS and CDR2 YFSETQ. The CDR3 here is CASSLGLAGVGEQFF. CDR3 DNA: TGCGCCAGCAGCCTAGGACTAGCGGGAGTTGGTGAGCAGTTCTTC.